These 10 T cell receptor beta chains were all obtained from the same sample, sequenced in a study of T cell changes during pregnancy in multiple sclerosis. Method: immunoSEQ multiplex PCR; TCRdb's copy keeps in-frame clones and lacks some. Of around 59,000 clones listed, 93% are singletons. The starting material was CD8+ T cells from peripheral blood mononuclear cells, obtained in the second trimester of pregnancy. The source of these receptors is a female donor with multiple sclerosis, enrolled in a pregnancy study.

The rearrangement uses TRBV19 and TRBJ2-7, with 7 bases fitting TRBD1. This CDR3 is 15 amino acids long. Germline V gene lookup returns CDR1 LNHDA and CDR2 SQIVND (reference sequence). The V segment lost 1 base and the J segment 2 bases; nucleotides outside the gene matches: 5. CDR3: CASSIGAQGTYEQYF. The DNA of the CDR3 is TGTGCCAGTAGTATAGGGGCACAGGGGACCTACGAGCAGTACTTC.

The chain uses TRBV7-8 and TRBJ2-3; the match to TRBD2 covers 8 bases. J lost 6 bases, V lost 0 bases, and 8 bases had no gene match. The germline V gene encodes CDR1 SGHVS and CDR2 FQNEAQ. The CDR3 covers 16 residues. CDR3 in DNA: TGTGCCAGCAGCTTAGCGCGGTCAGCGGGAGACGATACGCAGTATTTT. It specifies CASSLARSAGDDTQYF.

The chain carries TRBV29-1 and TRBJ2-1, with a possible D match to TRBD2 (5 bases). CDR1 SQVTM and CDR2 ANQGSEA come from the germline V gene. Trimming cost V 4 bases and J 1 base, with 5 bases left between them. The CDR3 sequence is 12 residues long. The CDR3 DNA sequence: TGCAGCGTTGGAGGGTCCTACAATGAGCAGTTCTTC. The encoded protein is CSVGGSYNEQFF.

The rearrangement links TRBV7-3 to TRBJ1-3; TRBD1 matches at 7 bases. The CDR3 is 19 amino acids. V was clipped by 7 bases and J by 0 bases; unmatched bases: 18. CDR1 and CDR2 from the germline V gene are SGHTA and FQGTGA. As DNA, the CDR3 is TGTGCCAGCACCCGGAGGGACAGAGAACAAAAACTCTCTGGAAACACCATATATTTT. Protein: CASTRRDREQKLSGNTIYF.

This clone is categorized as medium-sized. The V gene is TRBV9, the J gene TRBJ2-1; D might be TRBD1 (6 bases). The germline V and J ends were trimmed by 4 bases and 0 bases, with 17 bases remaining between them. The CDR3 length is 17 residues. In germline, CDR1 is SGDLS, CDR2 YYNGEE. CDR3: CASSPQYRVSSYNEQFF. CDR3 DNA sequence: TGTGCCAGCAGCCCACAGTACAGGGTCAGCTCCTACAATGAGCAGTTCTTC. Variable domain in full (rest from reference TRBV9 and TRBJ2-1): DSGVTQTPKHLITATGQRVTLRCSPRSGDLSVYWYQQSLDQGLQFLIQYYNGEERAKGNILERFSAQQFPDLHSELNLSSLELGDSALYFCASSPQYRVSSYNEQFFGPGTRLTVL.

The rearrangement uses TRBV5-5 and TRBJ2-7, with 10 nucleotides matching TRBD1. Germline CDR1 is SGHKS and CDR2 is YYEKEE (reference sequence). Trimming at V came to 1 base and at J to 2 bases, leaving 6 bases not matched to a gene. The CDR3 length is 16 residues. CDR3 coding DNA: TGTGCCAGCAGCTTGTGGGGACAGGGGCTCGCCTACGAGCAGTACTTC. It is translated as CASSLWGQGLAYEQYF.

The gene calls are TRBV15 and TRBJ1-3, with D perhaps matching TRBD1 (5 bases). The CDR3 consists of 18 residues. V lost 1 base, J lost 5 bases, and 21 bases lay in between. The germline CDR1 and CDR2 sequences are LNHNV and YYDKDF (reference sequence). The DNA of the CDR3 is TGTGCCACCAGCAGAGGGACCACTGATCGACAGTCCCGAAACACCATATATTTT. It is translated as CATSRGTTDRQSRNTIYF.

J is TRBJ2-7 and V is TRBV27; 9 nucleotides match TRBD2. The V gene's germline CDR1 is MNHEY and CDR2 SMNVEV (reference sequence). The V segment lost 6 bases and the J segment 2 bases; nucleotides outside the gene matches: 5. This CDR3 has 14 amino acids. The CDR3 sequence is CASRFSGGTYEQYF. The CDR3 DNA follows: TGTGCCAGCAGATTTAGCGGGGGCACCTACGAGCAGTACTTC.

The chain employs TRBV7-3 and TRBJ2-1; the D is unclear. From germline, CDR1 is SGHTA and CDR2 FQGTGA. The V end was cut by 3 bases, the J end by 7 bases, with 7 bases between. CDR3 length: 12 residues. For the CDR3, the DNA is TGTGCCAGCAGCTTTAAACTAAATGAGCAGTTCTTC. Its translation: CASSFKLNEQFF.

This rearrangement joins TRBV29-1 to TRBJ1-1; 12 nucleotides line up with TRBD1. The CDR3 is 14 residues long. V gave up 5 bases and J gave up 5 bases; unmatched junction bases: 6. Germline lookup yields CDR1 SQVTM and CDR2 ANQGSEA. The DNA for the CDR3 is TGCAGCGTTACCGGGACAGGGGGCTATACTGAAGCTTTCTTT. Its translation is CSVTGTGGYTEAFF. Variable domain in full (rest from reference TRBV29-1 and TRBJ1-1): SAVISQKPSRDICQRGTSLTIQCQVDSQVTMMFWYRQQPGQSLTLIATANQGSEATYESGFVIDKFPISRPNLTFSTLTVSNMSPEDSSIYLCSVTGTGGYTEAFFGQGTRLTVV.